The 30 T cell receptor beta chains reported below all come from one sample, sequenced in a study of blood T cells in healthy people across ages. Primers used in a second PCR of about 6 to 11 cycles were a sample-barcoded 5' primer and a J-beta primer mix. MiXCR was run by TCRdb on the 5' RACE reads, yielding one entry per CDR3 protein. This sample carries about 680,000 distinct CDR3 sequences, around 48% of them seen once, and the ten largest clones take under 35%. Specimen: blood. All receptors come from a woman aged 55-75 years in good health.

The V and J genes are TRBV20-1 and TRBJ2-7; 10 nucleotides line up with TRBD2. V was clipped by 7 bases and J by 4 bases; unmatched bases: 4. Germline CDR1 reads DFQATT; CDR2 reads SNEGSKA (reference sequence). The CDR3 spans 12 residues. CDR3 bases: TGCAGTGTAGCGGGAGGCCAATACGAGCAGTACTTC. Translated, it gives CSVAGGQYEQYF.

Regarding this clonotype: At one end, the junction sequence differs from germline, possibly due to a read error. The rearrangement links TRBV5-1 to TRBJ2-2; no clear D. The CDR3 spans 14 residues. Per the germline V gene, CDR1 is SGHRS and CDR2 is YFSETQ. DNA of the CDR3: TGCGTCAGCAGCATGGATATTATCACCGGGGAGCTGTTTTTT. It codes for CVSSMDIITGELFF.

The chain combines TRBV6-5 with TRBJ1-4; D may be TRBD1 (5 bases). This CDR3 is 15 amino acids long. CDR1 and CDR2 (germline): MNHEY, SVGAGI. The V end lost 2 bases, the J end lost 3 bases, and 10 bases lay between the germline ends. For the CDR3, the DNA is TGTGCCAGCAGTTACAACGGGGGAGCTAATGAAAAACTGTTTTTT. This encodes CASSYNGGANEKLFF.

The rearrangement joins TRBV2 to TRBJ2-3; tentative D call: TRBD2 (6 bases). Germline CDR1 and CDR2: SNHLY and FYNNEI. The V gene lost 0 bases and the J gene lost 1 base, with 11 bases spanning the gap. This CDR3 has 16 residues. The DNA for the CDR3 is TGTGCCAGCAGTGAAGCACATCGACTAGGCACAGATACGCAGTATTTT. Residues: CASSEAHRLGTDTQYF.

There are a few counts of this clonotype. The chain has TRBV29-1 and TRBJ2-7; no firm D call. Germline CDR1 and CDR2: SQVTM and ANQGSEA. V dropped 4 bases and J dropped 0 bases, with 13 bases sitting between them. The CDR3 has 14 residues. In nucleotides, the CDR3 is TGCAGCGTTGGCCTGCATGGCGACTCCTACGAGCAGTACTTC. It codes for CSVGLHGDSYEQYF.

The chain links TRBV28 to TRBJ2-2, with 10 bases matching TRBD1. Germline CDR1 is MDHEN and CDR2 is SYDVKM. The CDR3 has 15 amino acids. After removal of 5 bases from V and 5 bases from J, the junction contained 5 bases not matched to a gene. DNA for the CDR3: TGTGCCAGCAGTCTGCCGGGACAGGGGACCGGGGAGCTGTTTTTT. Amino acid sequence: CASSLPGQGTGELFF.

The chain has TRBV6-6 and TRBJ2-2; a possible D gene is TRBD2 (6 bases). CDR3 length equals 15 residues. The V and J ends lost 6 bases and 6 bases respectively, with 17 bases between them. In germline, CDR1 is MNHNY, CDR2 SVGAGI (reference sequence). Written as DNA, the CDR3 is TGTGCCAGCAGCAGGGACTGGAAGAGGTCCGGGGAGCTGTTTTTT. It specifies CASSRDWKRSGELFF.

This clonotype was seen a few times. This chain uses TRBV3-1 with TRBJ1-5; D gene uncertain. CDR3 length: 15 amino acids. Germline values: CDR1 LGHDT, CDR2 YNNKEL (reference sequence). The V gene lost 4 bases and the J gene lost 0 bases, with 10 bases spanning the gap. The CDR3 bases are TGTGCCAGCAGCCTAGGAATCGATAGCAATCAGCCCCAGCATTTT. Protein: CASSLGIDSNQPQHF.

This clonotype occurred a few times. This chain joins TRBV6-6 and TRBJ1-1, with D hard to call. Trimming removed 2 bases at V and 1 base at J, with 11 bases between. The CDR3 is made up of 15 amino acids. Germline V lookup: CDR1 MNHNY, CDR2 SVGAGI (reference sequence). The CDR3 loop is CASSYTYWGNTEAFF. DNA for the CDR3: TGTGCCAGCAGTTACACCTACTGGGGGAACACTGAAGCTTTCTTT.

The rearrangement joins TRBV5-1 to TRBJ2-5; 14 bases agree with TRBD2. The J segment lost 2 bases and the V segment lost 4 bases, leaving 7 bases of the junction unmatched. The CDR3 contains 17 residues. Germline CDR1 and CDR2: SGHRS and YFSETQ. CDR3 in amino acids: CASSGTSGRAGQETQYF. The CDR3 coding sequence is TGCGCCAGCAGCGGGACTAGCGGGAGAGCGGGGCAAGAGACCCAGTACTTC.

This clonotype has a count of ten or more. The CDR3 loop is CASRAIRDRDAEQFF. The CDR3, as DNA: TGTGCCAGCAGGGCCATCCGGGACAGGGACGCTGAGCAGTTCTTC. The J gene is TRBJ2-1, the V gene TRBV6-2 or TRBV6-3, with 9 bases lining up with TRBD1. The CDR3 length is 15 residues. The V segment lost 6 bases and the J segment 9 bases; nucleotides outside the gene matches: 12. Germline loops: CDR1 MNHEY, CDR2 SVGEGT.

A single count supports this clonotype. The chain carries TRBV29-1 and TRBJ2-1; D perhaps matches TRBD2 (6 bases). This CDR3 is built from 14 residues. The germline V gene encodes CDR1 SQVTM and CDR2 ANQGSEA. The CDR3 sequence: CGSRGESSYNEQFF. The CDR3 DNA reads TGCGGCTCTCGCGGGGAAAGCTCCTACAATGAGCAGTTCTTC.

This clonotype was observed a handful of times. The CDR3 protein is CASSLMGTSGASSYEQYF. The CDR3 nucleotides are TGTGCCAGCAGCTTAATGGGGACTAGCGGGGCAAGCTCCTACGAGCAGTACTTC. The genes are TRBV13 and TRBJ2-7, with 13 nucleotides matching TRBD2. The ends lost 2 bases at V and 0 bases at J; junction bases unmatched: 7. Germline CDR1 reads PRHDT; CDR2 reads FYEKMQ (reference sequence). The CDR3 spans 18 residues. Together with reference TRBV13 and TRBJ2-7, the CDR3 gives the full variable domain: AAGVIQSPRHLIKEKRETATLKCYPIPRHDTVYWYQQGPGQDPQFLISFYEKMQSDKGSIPDRFSAQQFSDYHSELNMSSLELGDSALYFCASSLMGTSGASSYEQYFGPGTRLTVT.

About this clonotype itself: Just one base apart from a much larger clone, this may be a read error. The chain couples TRBV4-3 to TRBJ2-7; the match to TRBD2 covers 11 bases. The CDR3 covers 16 residues. CDR1 and CDR2 (germline): LGHNA, YSLEER. CDR3 DNA sequence: TGCGCCAGCAGCCAAATAGCGGGAGGGCCACTATACGGGCAGTACTTC. This encodes CASSQIAGGPLYGQYF.

The chain joins TRBV2 to TRBJ2-7; D is unresolved. The V end lost 6 bases, the J end lost 0 bases, and 6 bases lay between the germline ends. CDR1 and CDR2 from the germline V gene are SNHLY and FYNNEI. This CDR3 region has 12 residues. CDR3 nucleotides: TGTGCCAGCAGGCTAAGCTCCTACGAGCAGTACTTC. Translated: CASRLSSYEQYF.

The chain combines TRBV12-3 or TRBV12-4 with TRBJ2-7, with 7 bases lining up with TRBD1. The CDR3 loop spans 15 amino acids. The trim removed 6 bases at V and 7 bases at J, leaving 15 bases unmatched. The CDR3 reads CASRPGGNSYNEQYF. The CDR3 bases are TGTGCCAGCAGGCCAGGGGGTAACTCCTACAATGAGCAGTACTTC.

This clonotype showed up just a few times. The V and J genes are TRBV27 and TRBJ2-1; no reliable D call. Deletions cut 3 bases from V and 3 bases from J, with 6 bases between. CDR1 and CDR2 from the germline V gene are MNHEY and SMNVEV (reference sequence). This CDR3 is built from 13 residues. CDR3 sequence (DNA): TGTGCCAGCAGTTTTGGGATCTACAATGAGCAGTTCTTC. It is translated as CASSFGIYNEQFF.

The chain is built from TRBV9 and TRBJ2-1, with TRBD2 matching over 7 bases. Germline-derived CDR1 and CDR2 are SGDLS and YYNGEE. Trimming removed 2 bases from V and 8 bases from J; junction bases left unmatched: 10. The CDR3 runs 15 residues. CDR3 region: CASSVGGRATHEQFF. CDR3 sequence (DNA): TGTGCCAGCAGCGTGGGGGGGAGGGCCACCCATGAGCAGTTCTTC.

In this sample, this clonotype turned up a few times. The chain employs TRBV28 and TRBJ2-7, with D possibly TRBD2 on 7 matching bases. Germline V gene lookup returns CDR1 MDHEN and CDR2 SYDVKM. The CDR3 contains 16 residues. With 6 bases removed from V and 0 bases from J, the gap between germline ends came to 18 bases. Here the CDR3 DNA reads TGTGCCAGCAGCCAAAGGGGGGGCCTTTCCTCCTACGAGCAGTACTTC. Protein product: CASSQRGGLSSYEQYF.

There are many counts of this clonotype. This chain uses TRBV3-1 with TRBJ2-7; 8 bases fit TRBD2. The CDR3 length is 16 residues. Germline V CDR1 and CDR2: LGHDT, YNNKEL (reference sequence). V was pared by 0 bases and J by 2 bases, with 6 bases of the junction left unmatched. CDR3 in DNA: TGTGCCAGCAGCCAAGAACCCACTAGCGGACCCTACGAGCAGTACTTC. The encoded protein is CASSQEPTSGPYEQYF.

The chain recombines TRBV20-1 with TRBJ1-5, with unresolved D. The V end lost 3 bases, the J end lost 0 bases, and 9 bases lay between the germline ends. This CDR3 spans 14 amino acids. Looked up from germline, CDR1 is DFQATT and CDR2 is SNEGSKA (reference sequence). CDR3 sequence reads: CSASSEISNQPQHF. The DNA for the CDR3 is TGCAGTGCTAGTAGTGAGATTAGCAATCAGCCCCAGCATTTT.

The V call is TRBV29-1, the J call TRBJ2-5, with TRBD1 matching over 9 bases. Germline-derived CDR1 and CDR2 are SQVTM and ANQGSEA. The CDR3 contains 13 residues. With V trimmed by 2 bases and J by 5 bases, 3 bases remained unmatched. The CDR3 spells CSVETGGSETQYF. The CDR3 DNA sequence: TGCAGCGTTGAAACAGGGGGCAGTGAGACCCAGTACTTC.

The chain employs TRBV28 and TRBJ2-3; 9 bases agree with TRBD2. Germline loops: CDR1 MDHEN, CDR2 SYDVKM. V dropped 6 bases and J dropped 1; count of bases not matched to a gene: 11. The CDR3 contains 17 residues. DNA of the CDR3: TGTGCCAGCAGCCCCTCTAGCGGGAAAGGGGGCACAGATACGCAGTATTTT. It codes for CASSPSSGKGGTDTQYF. The whole variable domain, filled in from reference TRBV28 and TRBJ2-3, reads DVKVTQSSRYLVKRTGEKVFLECVQDMDHENMFWYRQDPGLGLRLIYFSYDVKMKEKGDIPEGYSVSREKKERFSLILESASTNQTSMYLCASSPSSGKGGTDTQYFGPGTRLTVL.

This clonotype came up a few times. This chain's CDR3 is CSARGISGSASSYEQYF. CDR3 nucleotide sequence: TGCAGTGCCAGGGGGATTAGCGGGAGCGCCAGCTCCTACGAGCAGTACTTC. The chain recombines TRBV20-1 with TRBJ2-7, with 9 bases fitting TRBD2. The V gene's germline CDR1 is DFQATT and CDR2 SNEGSKA (reference sequence). This CDR3 has 17 residues. The V and J ends lost 6 bases and 0 bases, in that order; junction bases with no gene match: 15.

This clonotype was seen just once. The chain joins TRBV28 to TRBJ1-5, with D uncertain. Germline CDR1 is MDHEN and CDR2 is SYDVKM. The CDR3 spans 16 residues. V was pared by 3 bases and J by 1 base, with 13 bases between. The CDR3 loop reads CASSLRQSASNQPQHF. The CDR3 DNA is TGTGCCAGCAGTTTGAGGCAGTCGGCAAGCAATCAGCCCCAGCATTTT.

This clonotype was found once. The rearrangement joins TRBV27 to TRBJ2-7, with TRBD1 matching 9 bases. The CDR3 extends over 15 amino acids. Losses at the gene ends were 5 bases for V and 2 bases for J; bases not matched to a gene: 7. CDR1 and CDR2 from the germline V gene are MNHEY and SMNVEV (reference sequence). Written as DNA, the CDR3 is TGTGCCAGCAGTCGGGGACAGGGACTTCCCTACGAGCAGTACTTC. Translating it yields CASSRGQGLPYEQYF.

The chain recombines TRBV12-3 or TRBV12-4 with TRBJ2-7; 7 nucleotides align to TRBD1. The junction had 9 bases not matched to a gene; V was cut back by 5 bases and J by 2 bases. The CDR3 contains 15 residues. This chain's CDR3 is CASSLNRGPAYEQYF. CDR3 in DNA: TGTGCCAGCAGTCTCAACAGGGGCCCCGCCTACGAGCAGTACTTC.

The J gene is TRBJ1-1, the V gene TRBV27, with a weak D call TRBD1 (5 bases). CDR3 length: 12 amino acids. Per the germline V gene, CDR1 is MNHEY and CDR2 is SMNVEV (reference sequence). The V end was cut by 0 bases, the J end by 11 bases, with 10 bases between. The CDR3 here is CASSLSGEGAFF. CDR3 nucleotides: TGTGCCAGCAGTTTATCAGGGGAGGGGGCTTTCTTT.

This chain connects TRBV29-1 to TRBJ2-1; 11 nucleotides align to TRBD2. Trimming cost V 4 bases and J 4 bases; bases outside gene matches: 9. The CDR3 is made up of 16 amino acids. The germline gives CDR1 SQVTM, CDR2 ANQGSEA. The CDR3 DNA is TGCAGCGTTGTAAGGGGAACTAGCGGGAGTTACAATGAGCAGTTCTTC. It encodes CSVVRGTSGSYNEQFF.

With respect to this clonotype: Just one base apart from a much larger clone, this may be a read error. The V call is TRBV27, the J call TRBJ2-5; 9 bases line up with TRBD1. Per germline, CDR1 MNHEY and CDR2 SMNVEV (reference sequence). There are 13 residues in the CDR3. V lost 6 bases to trimming and J lost 4 bases; unmatched junction nucleotides: 3. As DNA, the CDR3 is TGTGCCAGCAGGCACAGGGGGCCAGAGACCCAGTACTTC. Translated, it gives CASRHRGPETQYF.